These 30 T cell receptor beta chains were sequenced from one sample in a study of cytomegalovirus exposure and HLA in healthy donors. PCR employed 60 Vbeta and 13 Jbeta primers. The method was immunoSEQ multiplex PCR; TCRdb's version includes in-frame clones alone and lacks a portion of them. The sample shows under 250,000 clones, about 84% of them seen only once. The specimen was PBMCs. The source is a human donor in good health.

The gene calls are TRBV7-3 and TRBJ2-1; perhaps TRBD2 as D (6 bases). CDR3 length equals 13 residues. Germline CDR1 is SGHTA and CDR2 is FQGTGA. V was cut by 4 bases and J by 9 bases, with 13 bases left in between. The CDR3 DNA reads as TGTGCCAGCAGCTCCCCGCCGGGGGTTGAGCAGTTCTTC. It encodes CASSSPPGVEQFF.

The rearrangement uses TRBV5-4 and TRBJ2-6; D might be TRBD2 (5 bases). V was cut by 3 bases and J by 2 bases, with 15 bases left in between. Germline lookup yields CDR1 SGHNT and CDR2 YYREEE (reference sequence). CDR3 size: 17 residues. The CDR3 bases are TGTGCCAGCAGCTCCCGCGGAAGCGGAACTGGGGCCAACGTCCTGACTTTC. It codes for CASSSRGSGTGANVLTF.

This clone was detected once. The chain couples TRBV9 to TRBJ2-5; TRBD2 aligns across 11 bases. The trim removed 4 bases at V and 2 bases at J, leaving 7 bases unmatched. Germline CDR1 and CDR2: SGDLS and YYNGEE. There are 16 residues in the CDR3. The CDR3 is CASSPGLAESQETQYF. CDR3 coding DNA: TGTGCCAGCAGCCCGGGACTAGCGGAATCTCAAGAGACCCAGTACTTC.

V usage is TRBV7-8 and J usage is TRBJ2-1; D perhaps matches TRBD2 (7 bases). CDR3 length equals 16 residues. Trimming shortened V by 2 bases and J by 4 bases, and 15 bases separated the two germline ends. CDR1 is SGHVS, CDR2 FQNEAQ, per germline. The CDR3 bases are TGTGCCAGCAGCTTATTGCGGGAGAGGGGGTACAATGAGCAGTTCTTC. Residues: CASSLLRERGYNEQFF.

The chain links TRBV7-2 to TRBJ1-1; TRBD1 matches 12 bases. CDR1 SGHTA and CDR2 FQGNSA come from the germline V gene. The CDR3 has 16 amino acids. J was trimmed by 2 bases and V by 6 bases; bases with no gene match: 7. This chain's CDR3 is CASRSRGTGGNTEAFF. Here the CDR3 DNA reads TGTGCCAGCAGATCCAGAGGGACAGGGGGCAACACTGAAGCTTTCTTT.

The V gene is TRBV28, the J gene TRBJ1-1; the D gene is possibly TRBD1 (5 bases). The germline CDR1 and CDR2 sequences are MDHEN and SYDVKM. The CDR3 length is 14 residues. The V end was cut by 5 bases, the J end by 0 bases, with 10 bases between. As DNA, the CDR3 is TGTGCCAGCAGTCCCAGGGCCATGAACACTGAAGCTTTCTTT. Its translation is CASSPRAMNTEAFF. The entire variable domain, with the rest obtained from reference TRBV28 and TRBJ1-1, is as follows: DVKVTQSSRYLVKRTGEKVFLECVQDMDHENMFWYRQDPGLGLRLIYFSYDVKMKEKGDIPEGYSVSREKKERFSLILESASTNQTSMYLCASSPRAMNTEAFFGQGTRLTVV.

The chain is built from TRBV7-2 and TRBJ2-5; D might be TRBD1 (6 bases). The CDR3 extends over 16 amino acids. Deletions cut 5 bases from V and 5 bases from J, with 21 bases between. CDR1 is SGHTA and CDR2 is FQGNSA in the germline V gene. The CDR3 region is CASSGGWTRGRETQYF. Here the CDR3 DNA reads TGTGCCAGCAGCGGAGGATGGACCAGGGGTCGGGAGACCCAGTACTTC.

The CDR3 DNA follows: TGTGCCAGCTCACCTGAGCGGGAGGATTACGAGCAGTACTTC. It codes for CASSPEREDYEQYF. This chain connects TRBV18 to TRBJ2-7; 9 bases are shared with TRBD2. Losses at the gene ends were 3 bases for V and 4 bases for J; bases not matched to a gene: 4. The CDR3 sequence is 14 residues long. Germline lookup yields CDR1 KGHSH and CDR2 LQKENI.

The chain links TRBV4-1 to TRBJ2-1; perhaps TRBD2 as D (5 bases). This CDR3 comprises 15 residues. V was trimmed by 2 bases and J by 6 bases, leaving 14 bases between them. Germline V lookup: CDR1 MGHRA, CDR2 YSYEKL. CDR3 sequence reads: CASSQPHGAANEQFF. CDR3 bases: TGCGCCAGCAGCCAACCCCATGGAGCGGCCAATGAGCAGTTCTTC.

V and J are TRBV10-3 and TRBJ2-2; D may be TRBD1 (5 bases). The CDR3 is made up of 12 amino acids. V was pared by 6 bases and J by 7 bases, with 9 bases between. From germline, CDR1 is ENHRY and CDR2 SYGVKD. CDR3: CAISLDNGELFF. The CDR3 nucleotides read TGTGCCATCAGCTTGGACAACGGGGAGCTGTTTTTT.

The rearrangement uses TRBV28 and TRBJ1-5; D remains ambiguous. Germline V gives CDR1 MDHEN, CDR2 SYDVKM. There are 15 residues in the CDR3. V dropped 6 bases and J dropped 0 bases, with 12 bases sitting between them. Written as DNA, the CDR3 is TGTGCCAGCAGCCCGCCAGGAATTAGCAATCAGCCCCAGCATTTT. Translation gives CASSPPGISNQPQHF.

The V and J genes are TRBV19 and TRBJ1-4, with D perhaps matching TRBD1 (5 bases). The V gene lost 2 bases and the J gene lost 7 bases, with 8 bases spanning the gap. From germline, CDR1 is LNHDA and CDR2 SQIVND (reference sequence). The CDR3 has 13 amino acids. The CDR3 protein is CASSILGGEKLFF. CDR3 nucleotide sequence: TGTGCCAGTAGTATATTGGGGGGTGAAAAACTGTTTTTT. The full variable domain, rest sourced from reference TRBV19 and TRBJ1-4, is DGGITQSPKYLFRKEGQNVTLSCEQNLNHDAMYWYRQDPGQGLRLIYYSQIVNDFQKGDIAEGYSVSREKKESFPLTVTSAQKNPTAFYLCASSILGGEKLFFGSGTQLSVL.

The chain links TRBV7-3 to TRBJ2-3, with 7 bases lining up with TRBD1. Trimming cost V 10 bases and J 1 base; bases outside gene matches: 2. This CDR3 is built from 12 residues. Germline V gene lookup returns CDR1 SGHTA and CDR2 FQGTGA. DNA of the CDR3: TGTGCCACCGGACAGGGCACAGATACGCAGTATTTT. It codes for CATGQGTDTQYF.

The V call is TRBV5-1, the J call TRBJ1-1; D not resolved. CDR3 length: 16 residues. Germline values: CDR1 SGHRS, CDR2 YFSETQ. Trimming removed 0 bases at V and 5 bases at J, with 17 bases between. The CDR3: CASSLAPPSQRTEAFF. In nucleotides, the CDR3 is TGCGCCAGCAGCTTGGCTCCCCCCTCCCAGAGGACTGAAGCTTTCTTT.

The V call is TRBV20-1, the J call TRBJ2-7; 13 positions match TRBD2. The CDR3 sequence is 11 residues long. Per germline, CDR1 DFQATT and CDR2 SNEGSKA (reference sequence). This CDR3 reads CKGLAGNEQYF. Here the CDR3 DNA reads TGCAAGGGACTAGCGGGGAACGAGCAGTACTTC.

The chain joins TRBV5-4 to TRBJ2-1, with D maybe TRBD2 (6 bases). CDR1 SGHNT and CDR2 YYREEE come from the germline V gene (reference sequence). This CDR3 is 15 amino acids long. Deletions cut 1 base from V and 8 bases from J, with 16 bases between. The CDR3 sequence: CASSLPEEGADEQFF. The CDR3 coding sequence is TGTGCCAGCAGCTTGCCCGAGGAGGGCGCCGATGAGCAGTTCTTC.

V gene TRBV10-3 combines with J gene TRBJ1-6, with 7 bases that match TRBD1. Germline assignment: CDR1 ENHRY and CDR2 SYGVKD. The CDR3 consists of 13 residues. After removal of 10 bases from V and 6 bases from J, the junction contained 6 bases not matched to a gene. CDR3 amino acids: CASAGTVNSPLHF. DNA for the CDR3: TGTGCCAGTGCTGGGACAGTTAATTCACCCCTCCACTTT.

The chain combines TRBV27 with TRBJ1-6; no reliable D call. Looked up from germline, CDR1 is MNHEY and CDR2 is SMNVEV (reference sequence). V was clipped by 5 bases and J by 11 bases, with 10 bases between them. The CDR3 has 12 amino acids. The CDR3 bases are TGTGCCAGCAGTCCTACTAGGGCACCCCTCCACTTT. It specifies CASSPTRAPLHF.

To note about this clone: Other nucleotide sequences from this sample produce the same CDR3. The gene calls are TRBV5-4 and TRBJ2-7; TRBD1 agrees at 7 bases. After removal of 2 bases from V and 0 bases from J, the junction contained 5 bases not matched to a gene. Looked up from germline, CDR1 is SGHNT and CDR2 is YYREEE (reference sequence). The CDR3 consists of 15 residues. CDR3 coding DNA: TGTGCCAGCAGCTTAGGGACAGTTAGCTCCTACGAGCAGTACTTC. As protein: CASSLGTVSSYEQYF.

V is TRBV5-1 and J is TRBJ1-1, with D unresolved. CDR1 is SGHRS and CDR2 is YFSETQ in the germline V gene. The CDR3 contains 11 residues. V lost 3 bases, J lost 5 bases, and 5 bases lay in between. The CDR3 sequence: CASSSQTEAFF. The CDR3 nucleotides read TGCGCCAGCAGCTCACAAACTGAAGCTTTCTTT.

The chain is built from TRBV6-5 and TRBJ2-3, with D maybe TRBD1 (6 bases). This CDR3 is built from 15 residues. V lost 2 bases and J 4 bases, leaving 13 bases between the germline ends. Germline V gene data show CDR1 as MNHEY and CDR2 as SVGAGI. CDR3 sequence reads: CASSYTTGPSDTQYF. The CDR3 DNA reads TGTGCCAGCAGTTACACGACAGGACCGTCAGATACGCAGTATTTT.

J is TRBJ2-7 and V is TRBV27; weak D call: TRBD1 (6 bases). V lost 5 bases, J lost 3 bases, and 11 bases lay in between. From germline, CDR1 is MNHEY and CDR2 SMNVEV (reference sequence). This CDR3 is built from 13 residues. This CDR3 reads CASSPGDGYEQYF. The CDR3 DNA reads TGTGCCAGCAGTCCAGGGGACGGCTACGAGCAGTACTTC.

The chain combines TRBV27 with TRBJ2-1, with TRBD2 as a possible D gene (6 bases). The germline V gene has CDR1 MNHEY and CDR2 SMNVEV (reference sequence). The ends were cut back, 1 base at V and 5 bases at J, with 12 bases in the middle. The CDR3 covers 15 residues. CDR3 in DNA: TGTGCCAGCAGTTTATTTAGCGGAACAAACAATGAGCAGTTCTTC. This codes for CASSLFSGTNNEQFF.

V usage is TRBV5-5 and J usage is TRBJ2-5, with D perhaps matching TRBD2 (7 bases). Trimming pared 1 base from V and 5 bases from J, leaving 15 bases between. CDR3 length equals 15 residues. Germline-derived CDR1 and CDR2 are SGHKS and YYEKEE (reference sequence). The CDR3 DNA follows: TGTGCCAGCAGCTTGAGGGCAGGGAGGGGGGAGACCCAGTACTTC. Its protein product is CASSLRAGRGETQYF.

V gene TRBV7-2 combines with J gene TRBJ2-2; TRBD2 is a possible D gene (5 bases). The germline V and J ends were trimmed by 8 bases and 6 bases, with 13 bases remaining between them. CDR1 is SGHTA and CDR2 is FQGNSA in the germline V gene. The CDR3 totals 13 residues. The CDR3 nucleotides read TGTGCCAGCTCACGGGGAGATTCCGGGGAGCTGTTTTTT. Protein product: CASSRGDSGELFF.

This clone was picked up a small number of times. The rearrangement uses TRBV27 and TRBJ2-1, with TRBD2 matching over 16 bases. The CDR3 has 19 amino acids. Looked up from germline, CDR1 is MNHEY and CDR2 is SMNVEV (reference sequence). Germline trimming cut 4 bases from V and 4 bases from J; bases unmatched to any gene: 10. The CDR3 loop reads CASSSYGTSGRDDYNEQFF. The CDR3 DNA is TGTGCCAGCAGTTCCTATGGGACTAGCGGGAGGGATGATTACAATGAGCAGTTCTTC.

This chain connects TRBV4-2 to TRBJ2-1; 9 nucleotides align to TRBD1. In germline, CDR1 is LGHNA, CDR2 YNFKEQ. The J segment lost 4 bases and the V segment lost 1 base, leaving 14 bases of the junction unmatched. The CDR3 covers 19 residues. The CDR3 DNA reads as TGTGCCAGCAGCCAAGGAACGGTGTTTCAGGGACAGGGATACAATGAGCAGTTCTTC. It is translated as CASSQGTVFQGQGYNEQFF.

The J gene is TRBJ2-7, the V gene TRBV7-2; TRBD1 aligns across 8 bases. Trimming at V came to 4 bases and at J to 0 bases, leaving 2 bases not matched to a gene. The V gene's germline CDR1 is SGHTA and CDR2 FQGNSA. The CDR3 spans 14 residues. In DNA form, the CDR3 reads TGTGCCAGCAGCTCAGGGACAGGCTCCTACGAGCAGTACTTC. This gives the protein CASSSGTGSYEQYF.

V is TRBV7-6 and J is TRBJ1-2; unclear D gene. The CDR3 spans 15 residues. The germline V gene has CDR1 SGHVS and CDR2 FNYEAQ. V was trimmed by 5 bases and J by 3 bases, leaving 16 bases between them. In DNA form, the CDR3 reads TGTGCCAGCAGCCCCCGACCGAGAAGCGACTATGGCTACACCTTC. Translation: CASSPRPRSDYGYTF.

The rearrangement joins TRBV20-1 to TRBJ2-1, with TRBD1 as a possible D gene (5 bases). CDR1 is DFQATT and CDR2 is SNEGSKA in the germline V gene (reference sequence). There are 10 residues in the CDR3. V gave up 6 bases and J gave up 9 bases, with 9 bases separating them. The CDR3 sequence: CSASQGEQFF. CDR3 nucleotide sequence: TGCAGTGCCTCCCAGGGTGAGCAGTTCTTC.